This T cell receptor beta chain is drawn from a study of blood T cell repertoires in COVID-19. Whole-study context: Acute-phase and convalescent COVID-19 samples originated in the United States, Italy and Spain.

Libraries were prepared by immunoSEQ multiplex PCR; TCRdb keeps only in-frame clonotypes and omits some of them. The sample has more than 75,000 clones, 70% to 90% seen once. The CDR3 length is 16 residues. CDR1 and CDR2 from the germline V gene are LNHDA and SQIVND (reference sequence). V trimming: 3 bases; J trimming: 6 bases; junction bases outside the gene matches: 6. This receptor was obtained from a woman between 70 and 85 years old with acute or convalescent COVID-19. This sequence joins TRBV19 and TRBJ1-5, with TRBD1 matching 12 bases. The specimen sequenced was peripheral blood. CDR3 in DNA: TGTGCCAGTAGTATGGGTTGGGGACAGGGGGCTCAGCCCCAGCATTTT. This sequence encodes CASSMGWGQGAQPQHF.